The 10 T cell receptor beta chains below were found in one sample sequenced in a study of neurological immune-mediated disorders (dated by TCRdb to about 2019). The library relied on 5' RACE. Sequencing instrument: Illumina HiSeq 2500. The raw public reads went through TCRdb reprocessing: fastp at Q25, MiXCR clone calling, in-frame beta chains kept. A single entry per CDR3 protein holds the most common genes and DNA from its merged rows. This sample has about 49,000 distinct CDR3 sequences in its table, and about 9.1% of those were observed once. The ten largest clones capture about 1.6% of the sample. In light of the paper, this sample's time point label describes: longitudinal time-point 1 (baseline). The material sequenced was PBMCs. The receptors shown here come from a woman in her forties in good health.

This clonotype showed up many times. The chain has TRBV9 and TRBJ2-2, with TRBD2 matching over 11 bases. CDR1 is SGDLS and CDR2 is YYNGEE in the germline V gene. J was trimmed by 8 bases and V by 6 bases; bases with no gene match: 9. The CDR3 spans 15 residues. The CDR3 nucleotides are TGTGCCAGCACCCCTAGCGGGGGGAGGAAAGGGGAGCTGTTTTTT. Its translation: CASTPSGGRKGELFF.

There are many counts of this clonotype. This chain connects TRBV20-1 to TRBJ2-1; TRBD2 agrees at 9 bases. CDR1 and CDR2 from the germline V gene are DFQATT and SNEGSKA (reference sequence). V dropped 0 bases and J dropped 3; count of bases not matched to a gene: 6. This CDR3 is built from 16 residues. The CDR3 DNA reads TGCAGTGCTAGAGACGGAGAGCGGGGGGACTACAATGAGCAGTTCTTC. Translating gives CSARDGERGDYNEQFF.

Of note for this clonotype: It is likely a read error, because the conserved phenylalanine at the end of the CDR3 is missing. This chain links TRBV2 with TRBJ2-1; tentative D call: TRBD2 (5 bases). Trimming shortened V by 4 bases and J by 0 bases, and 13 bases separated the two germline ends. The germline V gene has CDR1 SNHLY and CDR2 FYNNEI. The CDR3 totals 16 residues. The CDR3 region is CASSGARALSYNEQFL. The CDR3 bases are TGTGCCAGCAGTGGGGCGAGGGCTCTCTCCTACAATGAGCAGTTCTTA.

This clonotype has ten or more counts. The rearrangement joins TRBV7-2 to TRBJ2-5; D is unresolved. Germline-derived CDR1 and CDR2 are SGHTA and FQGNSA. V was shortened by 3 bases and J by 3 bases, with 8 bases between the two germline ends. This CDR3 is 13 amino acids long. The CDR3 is CASSFPNEETQYF. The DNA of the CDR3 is TGTGCCAGCAGCTTCCCTAACGAAGAGACCCAGTACTTC.

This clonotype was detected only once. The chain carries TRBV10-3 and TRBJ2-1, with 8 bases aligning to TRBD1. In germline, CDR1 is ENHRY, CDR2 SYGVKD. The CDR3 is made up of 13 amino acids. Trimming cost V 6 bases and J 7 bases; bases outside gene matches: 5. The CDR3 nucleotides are TGTGCCATCAGGGAGACAGGGGCTAATGAGCAGTTCTTC. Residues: CAIRETGANEQFF.

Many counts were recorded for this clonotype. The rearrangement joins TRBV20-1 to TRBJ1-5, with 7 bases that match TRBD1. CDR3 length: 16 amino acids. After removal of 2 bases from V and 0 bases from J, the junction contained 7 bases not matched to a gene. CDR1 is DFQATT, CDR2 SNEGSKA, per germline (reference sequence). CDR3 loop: CSARPGGTDSNQPQHF. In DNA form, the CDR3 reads TGCAGTGCTAGACCTGGCGGGACAGATAGCAATCAGCCCCAGCATTTT.

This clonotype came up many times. The CDR3 bases are TGTGCCAGCAGTTACTCAGGCGCAGATACGCAGTATTTT. It encodes CASSYSGADTQYF. The J gene is TRBJ2-3, the V gene TRBV6-5; D remains unclear. Germline V lookup: CDR1 MNHEY, CDR2 SVGAGI. This CDR3 comprises 13 residues. Trimming pared 0 bases from V and 4 bases from J, leaving 5 bases between.

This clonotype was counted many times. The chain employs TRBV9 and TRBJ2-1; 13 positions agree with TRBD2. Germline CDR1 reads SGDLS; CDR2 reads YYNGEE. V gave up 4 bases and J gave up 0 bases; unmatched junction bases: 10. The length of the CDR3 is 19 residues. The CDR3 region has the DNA TGTGCCAGCAGCTCCCGGACTAGCGGGGGCCTTAGCTCCTACAATGAGCAGTTCTTC. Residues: CASSSRTSGGLSSYNEQFF.

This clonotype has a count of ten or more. The CDR3 bases are TGTGCCAGCAGCCAAGCTGGAAACACCATATATTTT. Residues: CASSQAGNTIYF. The V call is TRBV3-1, the J call TRBJ1-3; D is undetermined. The germline V gene encodes CDR1 LGHDT and CDR2 YNNKEL (reference sequence). This CDR3 comprises 12 residues. V was pared by 1 base and J by 2 bases, with 0 bases between.

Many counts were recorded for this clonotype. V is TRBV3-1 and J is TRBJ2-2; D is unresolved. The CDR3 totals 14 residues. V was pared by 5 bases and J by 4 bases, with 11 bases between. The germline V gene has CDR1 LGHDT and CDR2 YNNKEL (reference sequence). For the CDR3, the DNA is TGTGCCAGCAGCTTGCGGACGGTCACCGGGGAGCTGTTTTTT. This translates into CASSLRTVTGELFF.